These 22 T cell receptor beta chains share one sample of origin, sequenced in a study of T-cell reconstitution after alpha-beta-depleted transplantation in children. Unique molecular identifiers were incorporated into the prepared TCRbeta library. TCRdb re-analysed the PCR reads in MiXCR, keeping a single row per CDR3 protein. The sample lists under 750,000 distinct CDR3 sequences; under 25% were seen once. Sample: PBMCs, mostly from graft donor cells, taken 360 days after TCRalphabeta/CD19-depleted stem cell transplant. These receptors all stem from a boy under three years old who had a stem cell transplant for acute myeloid leukemia, so the T cells may come from the graft donor.

Many counts were recorded for this clonotype. The chain recombines TRBV27 with TRBJ2-5; 10 nucleotides align to TRBD2. Germline loops: CDR1 MNHEY, CDR2 SMNVEV (reference sequence). The CDR3 loop spans 15 amino acids. V shed 3 bases and J 4 bases; nucleotides not matched to a gene: 5. The chain's CDR3 is CASSFERGGRETQYF. The CDR3 DNA reads TGTGCCAGCAGTTTCGAGCGGGGGGGACGAGAGACCCAGTACTTC.

The chain links TRBV20-1 to TRBJ2-5; D might be TRBD2 (6 bases). Germline CDR1 and CDR2: DFQATT and SNEGSKA (reference sequence). The CDR3 runs 14 residues. V was cut by 1 base and J by 1 base, with 10 bases left in between. The CDR3 is CSARGGSGQETQYF. CDR3 bases: TGCAGTGCTAGAGGTGGTAGCGGCCAAGAGACCCAGTACTTC.

The chain has TRBV27 and TRBJ1-1; D perhaps matches TRBD1 (5 bases). The V end lost 5 bases, the J end lost 0 bases, and 13 bases lay between the germline ends. Per germline, CDR1 MNHEY and CDR2 SMNVEV (reference sequence). The length of the CDR3 is 15 residues. The CDR3 here is CASSLIAGLNTEAFF. CDR3 bases: TGTGCCAGCAGTCTCATAGCAGGGTTGAACACTGAAGCTTTCTTT.

This clonotype was detected many times. The CDR3 sequence is CASSVHRESFTDTQYF. For the CDR3, the DNA is TGTGCCAGCAGCGTTCACAGGGAGTCATTCACAGATACGCAGTATTTT. The chain uses TRBV9 and TRBJ2-3; D possibly corresponds to TRBD1 (6 bases). Germline values: CDR1 SGDLS, CDR2 YYNGEE. The V end was cut by 2 bases, the J end by 2 bases, with 15 bases between. The CDR3 extends over 16 amino acids.

To note about this clonotype: It may be a read error: a sequence one base away is much more abundant. A read error is likely, as this CDR3 ends without the conserved phenylalanine or tryptophan. V usage is TRBV20-1 and J usage is TRBJ1-1, with 9 bases aligning to TRBD1. The CDR3 is 15 residues long. V shed 5 bases and J 1 base; nucleotides not matched to a gene: 8. Germline loops: CDR1 DFQATT, CDR2 SNEGSKA (reference sequence). DNA for the CDR3: TGCAGTGCTCCCCGGGACAGGGTGAGGAACACTGAAGCTTTCTCT. It codes for CSAPRDRVRNTEAFS.

This sequence joins TRBV12-3 or TRBV12-4 and TRBJ2-3; 10 bases align to TRBD2. This CDR3 spans 15 amino acids. Unmatched junction bases numbered 3, after V lost 5 bases and J lost 1 base. CDR3 protein: CASSTGTSGTDTQYF. The CDR3 DNA follows: TGTGCCAGCAGTACCGGGACTAGCGGCACAGATACGCAGTATTTT.

This clonotype showed up just a few times. V usage is TRBV6-1 and J usage is TRBJ2-3, with D maybe TRBD2 (6 bases). The CDR3 runs 18 residues. V was pared by 2 bases and J by 6 bases, with 24 bases between. Germline V gene lookup returns CDR1 MNHNS and CDR2 SASEGT. The DNA of the CDR3 is TGTGCCAGCAGTGAAAGTAAAGGGACTGGACACCGGCGCGATACGCAGTATTTT. It specifies CASSESKGTGHRRDTQYF.

This clonotype has only a few counts. This chain links TRBV12-3 or TRBV12-4 with TRBJ2-3, with D perhaps TRBD2 (5 bases). Deletions cut 6 bases from V and 3 bases from J, with 22 bases between. CDR3 length equals 17 residues. The CDR3 DNA follows: TGTGCCAGCAGATATACTACCGGGTCGGGAAATACAGATACGCAGTATTTT. Its translation is CASRYTTGSGNTDTQYF.

This clonotype has only a few counts. The rearrangement joins TRBV6-1 to TRBJ2-1; tentatively, D is TRBD2 (5 bases). The V end lost 0 bases, the J end lost 1 base, and 19 bases lay between the germline ends. The CDR3 length is 19 residues. CDR1 is MNHNS, CDR2 SASEGT, per germline. The CDR3 DNA is TGTGCCAGCAGTGAAGCCCCTCCGGTAGGCGGGTGGTCCTACAATGAGCAGTTCTTC. This gives the protein CASSEAPPVGGWSYNEQFF.

This clonotype was seen repeatedly, ten times or more. The chain joins TRBV20-1 to TRBJ2-3, with a possible D match to TRBD1 (6 bases). In germline, CDR1 is DFQATT, CDR2 SNEGSKA (reference sequence). This CDR3 spans 13 amino acids. The V gene lost 3 bases and the J gene lost 3 bases, with 10 bases spanning the gap. The CDR3 nucleotides read TGCAGTGCTAGGCGTAGGGGGACAGATACGCAGTATTTT. This codes for CSARRRGTDTQYF.

This clonotype was seen only a few times. DNA of the CDR3: TGTGCCAGCAGTTTGAACAGGGTTGGCTATGGCTACACCTTC. This translates into CASSLNRVGYGYTF. This chain joins TRBV12-3 or TRBV12-4 and TRBJ1-2; a weak D match, TRBD1 (6 bases). The CDR3 totals 14 residues. The V and J ends lost 3 bases and 4 bases respectively, with 12 bases between them.

The gene calls are TRBV11-2 and TRBJ2-2; D not resolved. The germline V gene encodes CDR1 SGHAT and CDR2 FQNNGV. There are 16 residues in the CDR3. Deletions cut 0 bases from V and 5 bases from J, with 13 bases between. CDR3 loop: CASSLEGWLGTGELFF. For the CDR3, the DNA is TGTGCCAGCAGCTTAGAGGGGTGGCTCGGGACCGGGGAGCTGTTTTTT.

This clonotype showed up just a few times. The V call is TRBV29-1, the J call TRBJ2-5, with TRBD2 matching over 7 bases. V gave up 0 bases and J gave up 5 bases; unmatched junction bases: 12. The germline V gene encodes CDR1 SQVTM and CDR2 ANQGSEA. This CDR3 is built from 16 residues. CDR3 DNA: TGCAGCGTTGAAGATCGGGGCAGCCCAGCGGGGGAGACCCAGTACTTC. This codes for CSVEDRGSPAGETQYF.

This clonotype was found many times. The J gene is TRBJ2-7, the V gene TRBV2; D is possibly TRBD1 or TRBD2 (7 bases each). V was cut by 0 bases and J by 3 bases, with 12 bases left in between. Germline assignment: CDR1 SNHLY and CDR2 FYNNEI. CDR3 length: 15 residues. The CDR3 loop is CASSEAGGTVYEQYV. The DNA for the CDR3 is TGTGCCAGCAGTGAAGCGGGGGGGACAGTCTACGAGCAGTACGTC.

Many counts were recorded for this clonotype. The chain is built from TRBV4-3 and TRBJ2-1, with D hard to call. CDR1 is LGHNA and CDR2 is YSLEER in the germline V gene. V was shortened by 1 base and J by 7 bases, with 17 bases between the two germline ends. The CDR3 is made up of 16 amino acids. Written as DNA, the CDR3 is TGCGCCAGCAGCCAAGGTTGGCGCGTTGAGTATAATGAGCAGTTCTTC. Its translation is CASSQGWRVEYNEQFF.

This clonotype was recorded once. The V call is TRBV25-1, the J call TRBJ2-7, with 9 bases lining up with TRBD1. Germline CDR1 is MGHDK and CDR2 is SYGVNS. The J segment lost 6 bases and the V segment lost 3 bases, leaving 12 bases of the junction unmatched. The CDR3 sequence is 16 residues long. The CDR3 DNA reads as TGTGCCAGCAGTGAGCTCAATGGGGGGACAGGGCGCGAGCAGTACTTC. It yields the protein CASSELNGGTGREQYF.

This clonotype was observed a handful of times. This chain links TRBV10-2 with TRBJ2-7; weak D call: TRBD1 (6 bases). The length of the CDR3 is 14 residues. V dropped 6 bases and J dropped 6 bases, with 18 bases sitting between them. CDR1 is WSHSY and CDR2 is SAAADI in the germline V gene. CDR3 sequence (DNA): TGCGCCAGCAGAGGGCAGGGGCGACGGAGCGAGCAGTACGTC. This codes for CASRGQGRRSEQYV.

This chain joins TRBV28 and TRBJ2-3, with D perhaps matching TRBD1 (5 bases). The V and J ends lost 7 bases and 0 bases respectively, with 14 bases between them. Germline V gene sequence: CDR1 MDHEN, CDR2 SYDVKM. This CDR3 has 15 residues. The CDR3 nucleotides are TGTGCCAGCAAGTTTCTCGACAGAAGCACAGATACGCAGTATTTT. This sequence encodes CASKFLDRSTDTQYF.

This clonotype occurred many times. This sequence joins TRBV19 and TRBJ2-7, with TRBD1 identical over 10 bases. CDR1 LNHDA and CDR2 SQIVND come from the germline V gene (reference sequence). With V trimmed by 3 bases and J by 0 bases, 5 bases remained unmatched. This CDR3 spans 16 amino acids. CDR3 amino acids: CASSIRGTGASYEQYF. CDR3 sequence (DNA): TGTGCCAGTAGTATTAGAGGGACAGGGGCCTCCTACGAGCAGTACTTC.

The chain uses TRBV15 and TRBJ2-3; TRBD2 matches 7 bases. Germline V lookup: CDR1 LNHNV, CDR2 YYDKDF (reference sequence). This CDR3 region has 15 residues. V trimming: 0 bases; J trimming: 5 bases; junction bases outside the gene matches: 5. CDR3: CATSREYGGGDTQYF. CDR3 nucleotides: TGTGCCACCAGCAGAGAATACGGCGGGGGAGATACGCAGTATTTT. The entire variable domain, with the rest obtained from reference TRBV15 and TRBJ2-3, is as follows: DAMVIQNPRYQVTQFGKPVTLSCSQTLNHNVMYWYQQKSSQAPKLLFHYYDKDFNNEADTPDNFQSRRPNTSFCFLDIRSPGLGDTAMYLCATSREYGGGDTQYFGPGTRLTVL.

This rearrangement joins TRBV12-3 or TRBV12-4 to TRBJ2-5; 13 bases agree with TRBD2. CDR3 length: 15 residues. J was trimmed by 5 bases and V by 4 bases; bases with no gene match: 4. This chain's CDR3 is CASSSGLAGAETQYF. In DNA, the CDR3 is TGTGCCAGCAGTTCTGGACTAGCGGGGGCGGAGACCCAGTACTTC.

At least ten counts were recorded for this clonotype. V is TRBV6-5 and J is TRBJ2-3, with TRBD1 matching 8 bases. There are 18 residues in the CDR3. The J segment lost 3 bases and the V segment lost 1 base, leaving 12 bases of the junction unmatched. Germline assignment: CDR1 MNHEY and CDR2 SVGAGI. Here the CDR3 reads CASSYFPLRQGWTDTQYF. In DNA form, the CDR3 reads TGTGCCAGCAGTTACTTTCCTCTTCGACAGGGGTGGACAGATACGCAGTATTTT.